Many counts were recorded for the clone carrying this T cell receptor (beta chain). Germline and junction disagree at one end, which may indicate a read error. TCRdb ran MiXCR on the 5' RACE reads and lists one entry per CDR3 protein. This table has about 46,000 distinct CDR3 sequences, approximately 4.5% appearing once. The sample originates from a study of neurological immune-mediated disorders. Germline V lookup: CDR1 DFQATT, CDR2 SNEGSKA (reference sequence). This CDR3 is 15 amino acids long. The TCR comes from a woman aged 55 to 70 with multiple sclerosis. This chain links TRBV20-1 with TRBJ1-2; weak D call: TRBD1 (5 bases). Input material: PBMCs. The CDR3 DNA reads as TGCAGTGCTAGTGGGGGAGGGCCTAGGAGACTACCGCAGTCCTTC. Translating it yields CSASGGGPRRLPQSF.